Described below is a single TCR beta chain sequence and its context. It has no much larger one-base neighbor in the sample; base qualities were not kept. This specimen's time point label, interpreted: cells obtained before transplantation from donor or recipient. In the mixed lymphocyte reactions, roughly 200,000 CFSE-labeled pre-transplant responders were plated with roughly 200,000 irradiated violet-dye-labeled stimulators and cultured for more than five days. Proliferating CD3+CD4+CFSE-low and CD3+CD8+CFSE-low responder cells were FACS-sorted on a BD Influx sorter after the mixed lymphocyte reaction. The entry originates in a study of graft-versus-host responses after intestinal transplantation (dated by TCRdb to about 2021). Background for the entire study: Recipients received multivisceral, liver-intestinal, or isolated intestinal transplants. Bulk TCR-beta CDR3 sequencing was used to track graft-versus-host and host-versus-graft alloreactive T cell clones in the graft, circulation and bone marrow after intestinal transplantation. A cohort of about two dozen intestinal transplant recipients, including one retransplant, was enrolled, and 3 patients lacking pretransplant specimens were excluded. Samples from a few later patients were sequenced in-house on an Illumina MiSeq with MiXCR processing rather than by the commercial service. A peak of at least 4% donor T cells among recipient peripheral blood mononuclear cells was the definition used for donor T cell macrochimerism. Every recipient was given anti-thymocyte globulin induction, then maintenance tacrolimus and steroids for 2 to 3 years. To identify alloreactive clones, pre-transplant mixed lymphocyte reaction products were sequenced and compared with unstimulated pre-transplant donor and recipient T cells.

Compared with germline, V lacks 6 bases and J lacks 7 bases; bases without a gene match: 6. The CDR3 has 14 amino acids, counting the end cysteine and phenylalanine. Only the CDR3 region is kept as DNA, spanning 42 bases read in frame from base 1. Via the germline V gene, CDR1 is MNHEY and CDR2 SVGAGI. Receptor libraries were prepared by the immunoSEQ multiplex PCR assay. For most patients, genomic DNA was isolated using the Qiagen DNeasy Blood and Tissue Kit and was shipped frozen to Adaptive Biotechnologies for TCR sequencing. For most patients, high-throughput TCR-beta CDR3 sequencing of genomic DNA was performed by Adaptive Biotechnologies. The authors' pipeline ran thus. Adaptive's ImmunoSEQ software supplied the TCR sequencing data for around 19 patients, while MiXCR and VDJtools were used to process a few other patients. To correct CD4 versus CD8 sorting errors, any sequence found in both subsets at a frequency ratio below 5:1 was removed. Because the origin of CDR3 nucleotide sequences shared between donor and recipient could not be assigned, those sequences were removed. To count as alloreactive, a clone needed at least 2-fold expansion over unstimulated cells and a minimum CFSE-low frequency of 0.002% (template counts) or 0.001% (read counts). Clones detected in sequenced pre-transplant spleen, lymph node, or MLR CFSE-low populations of the donor or recipient were defined as mappable. Cumulative frequency of alloreactive clones was calculated as a percentage of all sequences weighted by copy number. Entries here come from immuneACCESS through TCRdb and include only in-frame sequences with V and J called. Some clones fail to appear in such tables; in the studies checked, an unresolved V gene covers under half of the shortfall, and the cause of the remainder is unknown. D and trimming come from the DNA, and the V and J calls and clone size come from that table. For this sample the table gives 12,000 to 15,000 clones, of which about 36% were detected only once. The biggest ten clones account for approximately 1% of the sample.

Overall study results and their limits: GvH clones were detected in recipient bone marrow, and some appeared earlier in ileal mucosa or blood, consistent with an intestinal mucosal origin. Conclusions were limited by the relatively low number and heterogeneity of intestinal transplant patients. In patients with donor T cell macrochimerism, the allografts had high GvH to HvG T cell clonal ratios. Early after transplant, peak levels of circulating GvH clones were associated with declines in HvG clones.

This TCR derives from a human patient who received an intestinal transplant. The V and J genes are TRBV6-5 and TRBJ1-2, with 12 middle bases fitting TRBD1. This material consisted of alloreactive CD4+ T cells from a mixed lymphocyte reaction culture, taken before intestinal transplant. The cell subset or site label, as the study defines it: CFSE-low proliferating T cells sorted from approximately six-day pre-transplant mixed lymphocyte reaction (GvH or HvG direction). In nucleotides, the sequence is TGTGCCAGCAGGGGACAGGGGGCTCGTTTTGGCTACACCTTC. It codes for CASRGQGARFGYTF.